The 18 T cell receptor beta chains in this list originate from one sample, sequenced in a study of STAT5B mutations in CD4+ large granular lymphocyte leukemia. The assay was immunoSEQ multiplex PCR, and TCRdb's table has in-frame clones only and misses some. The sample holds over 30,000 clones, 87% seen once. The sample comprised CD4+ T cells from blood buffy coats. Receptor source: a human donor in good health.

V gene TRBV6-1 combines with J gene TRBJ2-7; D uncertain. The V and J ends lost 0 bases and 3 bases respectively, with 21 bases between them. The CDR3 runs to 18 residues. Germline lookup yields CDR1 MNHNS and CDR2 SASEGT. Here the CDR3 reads CASSEAGVGSWSGYEQYF. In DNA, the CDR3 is TGTGCCAGCAGTGAAGCGGGTGTGGGTAGCTGGAGTGGCTACGAGCAGTACTTC.

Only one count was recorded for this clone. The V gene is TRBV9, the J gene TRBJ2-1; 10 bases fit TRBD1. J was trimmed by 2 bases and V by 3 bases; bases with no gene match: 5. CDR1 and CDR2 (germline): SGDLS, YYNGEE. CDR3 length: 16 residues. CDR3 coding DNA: TGTGCCAGCAGCGCCATAGGACAGGGGGCCTACAATGAGCAGTTCTTC. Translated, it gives CASSAIGQGAYNEQFF.

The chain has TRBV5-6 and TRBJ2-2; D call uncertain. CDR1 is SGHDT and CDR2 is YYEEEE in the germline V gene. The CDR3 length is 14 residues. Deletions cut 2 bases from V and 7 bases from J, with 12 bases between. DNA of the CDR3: TGTGCCAGCAGCTTTGATCTAGGGCTCGGGGAGCTGTTTTTT. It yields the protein CASSFDLGLGELFF.

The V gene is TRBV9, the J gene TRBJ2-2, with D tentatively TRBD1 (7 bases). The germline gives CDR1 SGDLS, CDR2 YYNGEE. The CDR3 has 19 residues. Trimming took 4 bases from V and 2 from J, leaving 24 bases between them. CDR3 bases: TGTGCCAGCAGCCTAGGGGCAGGGGGGAGAATAGGTAACACCGGGGAGCTGTTTTTT. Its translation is CASSLGAGGRIGNTGELFF.

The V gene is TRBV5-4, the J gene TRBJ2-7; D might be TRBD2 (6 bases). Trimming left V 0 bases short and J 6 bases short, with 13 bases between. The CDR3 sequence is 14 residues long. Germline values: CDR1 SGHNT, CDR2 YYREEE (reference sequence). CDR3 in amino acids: CASSLAGGRSEQYF. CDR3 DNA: TGTGCCAGCAGCTTGGCCGGTGGGAGGTCCGAGCAGTACTTC.

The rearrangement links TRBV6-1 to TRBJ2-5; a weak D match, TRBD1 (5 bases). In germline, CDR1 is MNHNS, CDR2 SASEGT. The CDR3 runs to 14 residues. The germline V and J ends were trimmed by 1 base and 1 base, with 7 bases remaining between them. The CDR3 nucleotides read TGTGCCAGCAGTGAAGAAGGGGTCCAAGAGACCCAGTACTTC. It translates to CASSEEGVQETQYF.

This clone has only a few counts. The CDR3 here is CASSQGRMNEKLFF. The CDR3 DNA reads TGTGCCAGCAGCCAGGGACGGATGAATGAAAAACTGTTTTTT. J is TRBJ1-4 and V is TRBV6-5, with D possibly TRBD1 on 5 matching bases. The germline CDR1 and CDR2 sequences are MNHEY and SVGAGI. This CDR3 has 14 amino acids. Trimming left V 6 bases short and J 5 bases short, with 13 bases between.

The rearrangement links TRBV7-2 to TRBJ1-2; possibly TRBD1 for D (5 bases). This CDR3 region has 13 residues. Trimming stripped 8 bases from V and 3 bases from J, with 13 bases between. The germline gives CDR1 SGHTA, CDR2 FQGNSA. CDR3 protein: CASALTGDYGYTF. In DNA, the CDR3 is TGTGCCAGCGCCCTCACGGGGGACTATGGCTACACCTTC.

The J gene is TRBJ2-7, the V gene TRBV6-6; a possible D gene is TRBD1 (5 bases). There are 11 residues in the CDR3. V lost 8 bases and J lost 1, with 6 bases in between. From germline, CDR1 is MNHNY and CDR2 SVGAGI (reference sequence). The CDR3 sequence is CASGQSYEQYF. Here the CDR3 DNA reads TGTGCCAGCGGACAATCCTACGAGCAGTACTTC.

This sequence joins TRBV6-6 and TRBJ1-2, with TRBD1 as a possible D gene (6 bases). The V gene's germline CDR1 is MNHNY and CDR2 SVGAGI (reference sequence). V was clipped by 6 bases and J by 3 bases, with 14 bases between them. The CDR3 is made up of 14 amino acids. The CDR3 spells CASRPRQVHYGYTF. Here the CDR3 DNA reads TGTGCCAGCAGGCCTCGACAGGTGCACTATGGCTACACCTTC.

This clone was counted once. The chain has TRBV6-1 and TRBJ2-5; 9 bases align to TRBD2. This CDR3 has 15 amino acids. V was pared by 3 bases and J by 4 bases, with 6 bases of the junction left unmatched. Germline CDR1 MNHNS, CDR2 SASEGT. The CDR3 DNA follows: TGTGCCAGCAGTGACGGCCTAGCGGGGCGAGAGACCCAGTACTTC. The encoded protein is CASSDGLAGRETQYF.

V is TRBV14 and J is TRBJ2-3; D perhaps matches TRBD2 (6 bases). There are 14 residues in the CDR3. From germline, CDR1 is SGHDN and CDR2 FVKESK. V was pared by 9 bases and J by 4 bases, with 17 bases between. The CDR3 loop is CARGGLLSADTQYF. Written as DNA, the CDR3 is TGTGCCAGGGGGGGACTTCTCTCCGCAGATACGCAGTATTTT.

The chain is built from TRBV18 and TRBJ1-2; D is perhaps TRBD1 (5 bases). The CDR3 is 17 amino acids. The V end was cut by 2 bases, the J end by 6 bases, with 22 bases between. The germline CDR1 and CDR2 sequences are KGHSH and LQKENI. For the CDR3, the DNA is TGTGCCAGCTCACCAGAAACTCCCGGGACCGCCTCTAATGGCTACACCTTC. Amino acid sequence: CASSPETPGTASNGYTF.

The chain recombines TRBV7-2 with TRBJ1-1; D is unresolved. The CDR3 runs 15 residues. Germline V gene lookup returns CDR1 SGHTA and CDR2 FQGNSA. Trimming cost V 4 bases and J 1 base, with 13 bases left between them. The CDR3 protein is CASSSWEAKNTEAFF. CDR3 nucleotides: TGTGCCAGCAGCTCGTGGGAAGCCAAGAACACTGAAGCTTTCTTT. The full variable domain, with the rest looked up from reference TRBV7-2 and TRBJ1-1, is GAGVSQSPSNKVTEKGKDVELRCDPISGHTALYWYRQSLGQGLEFLIYFQGNSAPDKSGLPSDRFSAERTGGSVSTLTIQRTQQEDSAVYLCASSSWEAKNTEAFFGQGTRLTVV.

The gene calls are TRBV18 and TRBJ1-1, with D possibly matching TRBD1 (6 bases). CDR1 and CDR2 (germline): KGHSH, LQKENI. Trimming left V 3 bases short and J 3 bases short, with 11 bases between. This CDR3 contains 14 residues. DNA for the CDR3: TGTGCCAGCTCACCGGGGGGGCAGGACACTGAAGCTTTCTTT. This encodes CASSPGGQDTEAFF.

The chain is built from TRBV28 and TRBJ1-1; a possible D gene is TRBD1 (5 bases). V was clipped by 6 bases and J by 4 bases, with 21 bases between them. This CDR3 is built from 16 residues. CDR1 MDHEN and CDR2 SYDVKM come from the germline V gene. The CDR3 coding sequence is TGTGCCAGCAGCTTTATTGGGACTCCCCGAACCACTGAAGCTTTCTTT. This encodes CASSFIGTPRTTEAFF.

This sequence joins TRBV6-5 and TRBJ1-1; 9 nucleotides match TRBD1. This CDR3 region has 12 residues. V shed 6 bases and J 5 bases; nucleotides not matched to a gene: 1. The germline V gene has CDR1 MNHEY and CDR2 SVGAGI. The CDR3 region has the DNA TGTGCCAGCAGGGACAGGGGTACTGAAGCTTTCTTT. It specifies CASRDRGTEAFF.

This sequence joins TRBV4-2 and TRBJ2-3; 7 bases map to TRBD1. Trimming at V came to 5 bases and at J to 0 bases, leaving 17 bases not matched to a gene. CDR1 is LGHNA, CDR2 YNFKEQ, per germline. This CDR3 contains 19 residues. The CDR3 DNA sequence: TGTGCCAGCAGCAAAGGGGGCAGGGGCCCTACGTGGAGCACAGATACGCAGTATTTT. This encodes CASSKGGRGPTWSTDTQYF.